This entry describes one T cell receptor (beta chain). Original analysis: Reference gene primer amplification gave estimated nucleated cell counts. Clones were read by immunoSEQ multiplex PCR, and TCRdb kept only the in-frame ones, dropping some. That table is the source of V, J and clone size, and D and trimming were worked out from the DNA. Of approximately 62,000 clones in the sample, around four fifths were seen once. This sample stems from a study of blood T cell repertoires in COVID-19. Study summary: Samples representing acute and convalescent COVID-19 were sourced from the United States, Italy and Spain. Sources were T cells, B-cell-depleted T cells, or PBMCs; the material itself was cDNA or gDNA.

The V gene's germline CDR1 is MNHEY and CDR2 SMNVEV (reference sequence). This CDR3 contains 15 residues. The V and J ends lost 7 bases and 5 bases, in that order; junction bases with no gene match: 13. J is TRBJ2-7 and V is TRBV27; 8 bases fit TRBD1. The clonotype was recovered from a woman aged 45-60 years with active or convalescent COVID-19. The material sequenced was peripheral blood. CDR3 bases: TGTGCCAGCATTTCCGGACAGGGTGTTAGGAACGAGCAGTACTTC. Translated: CASISGQGVRNEQYF.